This TCR beta chain came from a study of blood T cell repertoires in COVID-19. Study background: COVID-19 samples, acute and convalescent, were from the United States, Italy and Spain. PBMCs, B-cell-depleted T cells, or T cells were the source of the cDNA or gDNA that made up the material.

The CDR3 extends over 15 amino acids. CDR1 and CDR2 (germline): SGHTA, FQGNSA. Trimming removed 6 bases at V and 1 base at J, with 13 bases between. The data were produced by immunoSEQ multiplex PCR, yet TCRdb's version contains in-frame clones alone and is incomplete. The sample includes approximately 180,000 clones, 88% seen only once; the top ten take under 5%. This TCR derives from a human donor in a cohort sampled during active COVID-19. The chain employs TRBV7-2 and TRBJ1-5, with D possibly TRBD1 on 6 matching bases. Sequencing used peripheral blood. The CDR3 is CASSLTGQSNQPQHF. The CDR3 DNA reads as TGTGCCAGCAGTTTAACGGGACAAAGCAATCAGCCCCAGCATTTT. Using reference TRBV7-2 and TRBJ1-5 for the parts outside the CDR3, the full variable domain is GAGVSQSPSNKVTEKGKDVELRCDPISGHTALYWYRQSLGQGLEFLIYFQGNSAPDKSGLPSDRFSAERTGGSVSTLTIQRTQQEDSAVYLCASSLTGQSNQPQHFGDGTRLSIL.